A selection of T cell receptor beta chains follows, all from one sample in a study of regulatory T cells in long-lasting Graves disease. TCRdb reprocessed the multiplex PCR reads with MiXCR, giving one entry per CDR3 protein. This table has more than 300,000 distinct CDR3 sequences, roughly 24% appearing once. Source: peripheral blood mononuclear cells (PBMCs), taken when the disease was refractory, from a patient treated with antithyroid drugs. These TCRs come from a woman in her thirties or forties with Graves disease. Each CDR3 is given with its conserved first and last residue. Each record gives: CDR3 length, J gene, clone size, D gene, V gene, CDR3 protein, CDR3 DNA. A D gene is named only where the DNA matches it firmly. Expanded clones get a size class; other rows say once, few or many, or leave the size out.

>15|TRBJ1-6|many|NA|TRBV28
CASKIHGLSNSPLHF
TGTGCCAGCAAGATCCACGGGTTGTCGAATTCACCCCTCCACTTT
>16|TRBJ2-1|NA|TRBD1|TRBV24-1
CATSDPGQGALDEQFF
TGTGCCACCAGTGATCCCGGACAGGGGGCTCTGGATGAGCAGTTCTTC
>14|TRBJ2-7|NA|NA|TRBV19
CASSIGAFSYEQYF
TGTGCCAGTAGTATCGGGGCATTCTCCTACGAGCAGTACTTC
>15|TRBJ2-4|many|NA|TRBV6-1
CASSRDRLAKNIQYF
TGTGCCAGCAGCCGGGACCGACTAGCCAAAAACATTCAGTACTTC
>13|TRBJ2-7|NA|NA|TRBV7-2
CASSVVRAYEQYF
TGTGCCAGCAGCGTGGTTCGGGCCTACGAGCAGTACTTC
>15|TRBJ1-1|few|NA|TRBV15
CATSRKRVGNTEAFF
TGTGCCACCAGCAGAAAACGGGTGGGGAACACTGAAGCTTTCTTT
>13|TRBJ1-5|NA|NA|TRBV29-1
CSVVWTANQPQHF
TGCAGCGTTGTTTGGACCGCGAATCAGCCCCAGCATTTT
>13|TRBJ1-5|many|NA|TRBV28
CASSLSGDQPQHF
TGTGCCAGCAGCTTATCCGGGGATCAGCCCCAGCATTTT
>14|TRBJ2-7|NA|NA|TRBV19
CASSIAYVPYEQYF
TGTGCCAGTAGTATAGCCTACGTTCCCTACGAGCAGTACTTC
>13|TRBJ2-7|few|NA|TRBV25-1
CASTPSKGVRQYF
TGTGCCAGCACCCCCTCAAAGGGGGTTAGGCAGTACTTC
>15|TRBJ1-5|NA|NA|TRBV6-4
CASSYSMEGEGLKHF
TGTGCCAGCAGTTACTCTATGGAGGGAGAGGGACTAAAGCATTTT
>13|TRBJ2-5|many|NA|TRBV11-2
CASSLYSQETQYF
TGTGCCAGCAGCCTCTACAGTCAAGAGACCCAGTACTTC
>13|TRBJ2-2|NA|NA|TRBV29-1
CSPRRENTGELFF
TGCAGCCCGAGAAGGGAGAACACCGGGGAGCTGTTTTTT
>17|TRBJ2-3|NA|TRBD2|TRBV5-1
CASSLRGGATSTDTQYF
TGCGCCAGCAGCTTACGGGGGGGAGCCACTAGCACAGATACGCAGTATTTT
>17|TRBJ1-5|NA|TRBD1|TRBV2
CASSPDSGTGGRQPQHF
TGTGCCAGCAGTCCGGACAGCGGGACAGGGGGGAGGCAGCCCCAGCATTTT
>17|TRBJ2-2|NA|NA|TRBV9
CASSAPGHVVDTGELFF
TGTGCCAGCAGCGCCCCCGGGCACGTCGTCGACACCGGGGAGCTGTTTTTT
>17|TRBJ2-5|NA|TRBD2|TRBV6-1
CASRRGSSGTRGETQYF
TGTGCCAGCCGGCGAGGGTCTAGCGGGACTAGGGGAGAGACCCAGTACTTC
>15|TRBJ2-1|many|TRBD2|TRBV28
CASSFGGRAHHEQFF
TGTGCCAGCAGTTTCGGCGGGAGGGCCCACCATGAGCAGTTCTTC